This T cell receptor beta chain was sequenced for a study of blood T cell repertoires in COVID-19. On the study more broadly: Donors in the United States, Italy and Spain gave samples during acute or convalescent COVID-19. The analysed material was cDNA or gDNA that came from T cells, B-cell-depleted T cells, or PBMCs.

The CDR3 spans 14 residues. The V gene lost 7 bases and the J gene lost 4 bases, with 14 bases spanning the gap. CDR1 and CDR2 (germline): SNHLY, FYNNEI. Sequencing was performed with immunoSEQ multiplex PCR; in TCRdb, only in-frame clones are kept and a portion is missing. The profile shows 200,000 to 250,000 clones, roughly four fifths of them singletons. The chain recombines TRBV2 with TRBJ1-5; D might be TRBD1 (5 bases). The TCR sequence derives from a woman in her 70s with acute or convalescent COVID-19. Sequencing was performed on peripheral blood. The CDR3 sequence is CASKEAGLNQPQHF. The CDR3 DNA reads TGTGCCAGCAAGGAGGCGGGACTTAATCAGCCCCAGCATTTT.